A selection of T cell receptor beta chains follows, all from one sample in a study of sequential checkpoint blockade in melanoma. TCRdb's copy holds only in-frame clones and misses some; the assay was immunoSEQ multiplex PCR. This sample has 7,500 to 9,500 clones, with approximately 25% found just once. Sequencing was performed on tumor tissue (inferred from file names), taken from a patient given nivolumab and ipilimumab in sequence. These receptors all come from a human donor with melanoma. The conserved cysteine and the conserved F or W are not part of the CDR3 here. Each record gives: CDR3 protein, clone size, V gene. Some rows have no size entry. The others give once, few or many, or a class for an expanded clone.

ASSRALNTEAF | few | TRBV6-8
ASSGDRAGELF | NA | TRBV21-1
ASSLFGQGGQPQH | few | TRBV28
ASSFILRREPTFSGNTIY | many | TRBV11-3
ASSSSGGNTEAF | NA | TRBV6-8
ASSLSRSGANVLT | few | TRBV6-8
ASSLVRAANSPLH | many | TRBV11-3
ASSAGEGGFYNEQF | few | TRBV9
AWSLQGINQPQH | NA | TRBV30
ASSLLPGTHNEQF | few | TRBV6-8
ASSPRDSSNQPQH | NA | TRBV18
ASSFGQGHYEQY | NA | TRBV9
ASTRQGGVVPQH | few | TRBV9